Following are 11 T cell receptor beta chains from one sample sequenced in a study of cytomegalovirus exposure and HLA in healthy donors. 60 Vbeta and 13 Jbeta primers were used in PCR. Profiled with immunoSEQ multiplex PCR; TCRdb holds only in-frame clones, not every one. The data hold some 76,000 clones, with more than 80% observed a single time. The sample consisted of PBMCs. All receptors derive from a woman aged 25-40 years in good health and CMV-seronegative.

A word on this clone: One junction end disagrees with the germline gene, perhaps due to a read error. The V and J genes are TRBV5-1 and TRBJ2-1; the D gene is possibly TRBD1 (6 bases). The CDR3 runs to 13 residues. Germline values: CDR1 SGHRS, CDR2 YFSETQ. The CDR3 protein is CASSDAGDKEQFF. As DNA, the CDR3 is TGCGCCAGCAGCGACGCCGGGGACAAAGAGCAGTTCTTC.

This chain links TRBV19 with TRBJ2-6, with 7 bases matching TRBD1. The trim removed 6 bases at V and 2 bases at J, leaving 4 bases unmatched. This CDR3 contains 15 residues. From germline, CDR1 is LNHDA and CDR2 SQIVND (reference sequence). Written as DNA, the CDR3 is TGTGCCAGTAGGATTGGGACAGCTGGGGCCAACGTCCTGACTTTC. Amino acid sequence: CASRIGTAGANVLTF.

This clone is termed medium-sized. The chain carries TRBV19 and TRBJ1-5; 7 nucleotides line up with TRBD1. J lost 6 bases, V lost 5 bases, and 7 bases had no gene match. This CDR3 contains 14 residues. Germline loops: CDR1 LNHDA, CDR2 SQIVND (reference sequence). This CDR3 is CASSAGQESQPQHF. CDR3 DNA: TGTGCCAGTAGTGCAGGACAGGAGAGTCAGCCCCAGCATTTT.

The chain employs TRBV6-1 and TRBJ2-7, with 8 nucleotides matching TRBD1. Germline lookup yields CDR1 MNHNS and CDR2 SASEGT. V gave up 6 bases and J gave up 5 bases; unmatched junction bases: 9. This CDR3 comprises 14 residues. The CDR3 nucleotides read TGTGCCAGCAGAACAGGGGGAATTTTCCACGAGCAGTACTTC. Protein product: CASRTGGIFHEQYF.

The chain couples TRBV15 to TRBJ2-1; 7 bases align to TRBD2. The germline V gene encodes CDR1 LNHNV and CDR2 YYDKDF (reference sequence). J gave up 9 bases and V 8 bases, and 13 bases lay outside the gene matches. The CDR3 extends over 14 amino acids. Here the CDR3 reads CATRPRAGLPEQFF. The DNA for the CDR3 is TGTGCCACCCGCCCGCGAGCGGGGTTACCTGAGCAGTTCTTC.

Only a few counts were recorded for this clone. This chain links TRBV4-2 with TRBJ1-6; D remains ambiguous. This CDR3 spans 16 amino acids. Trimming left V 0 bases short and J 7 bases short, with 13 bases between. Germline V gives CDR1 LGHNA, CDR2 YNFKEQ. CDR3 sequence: CASSQDPEGSNSPLHF. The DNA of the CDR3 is TGTGCCAGCAGCCAAGACCCCGAGGGTTCAAATTCACCCCTCCACTTT.

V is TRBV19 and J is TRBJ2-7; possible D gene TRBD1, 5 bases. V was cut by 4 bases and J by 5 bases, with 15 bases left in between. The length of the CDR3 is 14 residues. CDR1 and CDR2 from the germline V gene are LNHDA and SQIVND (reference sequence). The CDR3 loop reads CASSTPPRVDEQYF. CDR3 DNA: TGTGCCAGTAGTACTCCCCCCAGGGTAGACGAGCAGTACTTC. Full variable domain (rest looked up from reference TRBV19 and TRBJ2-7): DGGITQSPKYLFRKEGQNVTLSCEQNLNHDAMYWYRQDPGQGLRLIYYSQIVNDFQKGDIAEGYSVSREKKESFPLTVTSAQKNPTAFYLCASSTPPRVDEQYFGPGTRLTVT.

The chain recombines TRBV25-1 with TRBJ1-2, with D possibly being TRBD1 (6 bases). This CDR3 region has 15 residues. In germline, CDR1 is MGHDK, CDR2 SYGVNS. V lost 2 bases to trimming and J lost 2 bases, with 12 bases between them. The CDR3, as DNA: TGTGCCAGCAGTGAACCCCATGACAGGAACTATGGCTACACCTTC. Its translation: CASSEPHDRNYGYTF.

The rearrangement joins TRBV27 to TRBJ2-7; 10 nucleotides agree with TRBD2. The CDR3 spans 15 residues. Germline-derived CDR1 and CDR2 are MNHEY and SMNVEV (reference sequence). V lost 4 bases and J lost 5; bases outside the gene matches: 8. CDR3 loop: CASSSPLAGVNEQYF. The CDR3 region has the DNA TGTGCCAGCAGTTCCCCCCTAGCGGGAGTTAACGAGCAGTACTTC.

CDR3: CASSSSTGVWGYEQYF. In DNA, the CDR3 is TGTGCCAGCAGCTCGTCGACAGGGGTGTGGGGCTACGAGCAGTACTTC. The chain couples TRBV7-9 to TRBJ2-5; 8 bases fit TRBD1. The J call may be wrong; the DNA end is better matched by TRBJ2-7. CDR3 size: 16 residues. In germline, CDR1 is SEHNR, CDR2 FQNEAQ (reference sequence).

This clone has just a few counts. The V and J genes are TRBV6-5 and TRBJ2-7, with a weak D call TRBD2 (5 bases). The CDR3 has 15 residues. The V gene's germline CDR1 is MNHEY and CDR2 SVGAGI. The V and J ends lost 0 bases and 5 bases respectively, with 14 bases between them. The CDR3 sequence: CASSYSAGFGNEQYF. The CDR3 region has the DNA TGTGCCAGCAGTTACTCCGCGGGCTTTGGGAACGAGCAGTACTTC.